One sample yielded the 10 T cell receptor beta chains listed below, sequenced in a study of T cell responses to AZD1222 COVID-19 vaccine. Clones were sequenced by immunoSEQ multiplex PCR, and TCRdb holds only the in-frame ones, with some missing. Among over 100,000 clones listed, 86% were seen once. The input for sequencing was peripheral blood, taken on day 0 of AZD1222 vaccination. These TCRs come from an adult in good health.

The rearrangement uses TRBV11-2 and TRBJ2-7; tentative D call: TRBD2 (7 bases). Trimming removed 4 bases from V and 1 base from J, with 23 bases in between. This CDR3 has 18 residues. Germline V gene lookup returns CDR1 SGHAT and CDR2 FQNNGV. CDR3 sequence (DNA): TGTGCCAGCAGCTCTCAGGGGACTTGGCGGGGGCTTTCCTACGAGCAGTACTTC. Translating gives CASSSQGTWRGLSYEQYF.

The chain combines TRBV28 with TRBJ1-5, with D possibly matching TRBD1 (5 bases). Germline values: CDR1 MDHEN, CDR2 SYDVKM. The V end was cut by 3 bases, the J end by 3 bases, with 6 bases between. This CDR3 contains 13 residues. Here the CDR3 DNA reads TGTGCCAGCAGTTTGACAGACAATCAGCCCCAGCATTTT. Protein product: CASSLTDNQPQHF.

V is TRBV28 and J is TRBJ2-1; 14 bases line up with TRBD2. Germline V lookup: CDR1 MDHEN, CDR2 SYDVKM. With 0 bases clipped from V and 5 bases from J, the junction kept 12 bases outside the gene matches. The CDR3 loop spans 20 amino acids. CDR3: CASSLWPGTSGRRADNEQFF. CDR3 bases: TGTGCCAGCAGTTTATGGCCCGGGACTAGCGGGAGACGGGCGGACAATGAGCAGTTCTTC.

The chain uses TRBV2 and TRBJ1-2; TRBD1 might be the D (5 bases). V lost 6 bases and J 4 bases, leaving 15 bases between the germline ends. This CDR3 has 14 amino acids. Germline CDR1 is SNHLY and CDR2 is FYNNEI. The CDR3 region has the DNA TGTGCCAGCAGCTTCCGGGACGCAAGCTATGGCTACACCTTC. Protein sequence: CASSFRDASYGYTF. Complete variable domain (other parts from reference TRBV2 and TRBJ1-2): EPEVTQTPSHQVTQMGQEVILRCVPISNHLYFYWYRQILGQKVEFLVSFYNNEISEKSEIFDDQFSVERPDGSNFTLKIRSTKLEDSAMYFCASSFRDASYGYTFGSGTRLTVV.

This rearrangement joins TRBV2 to TRBJ2-5, with D perhaps matching TRBD1 (5 bases). The germline V and J ends were trimmed by 7 bases and 5 bases, with 11 bases remaining between them. The CDR3 extends over 12 amino acids. Germline assignment: CDR1 SNHLY and CDR2 FYNNEI. The CDR3 coding sequence is TGTGCCAGCAACCCTTCAGGGGAGACCCAGTACTTC. Protein sequence: CASNPSGETQYF.

The rearrangement links TRBV3-1 (or the pseudogene TRBV3-2) to TRBJ1-2, with 11 positions matching TRBD1. Looked up from germline, CDR1 is LGHDT and CDR2 is YNNKEL (reference sequence). V was clipped by 4 bases and J by 4 bases; unmatched bases: 5. CDR3 size: 15 residues. In DNA, the CDR3 is TGTGCCAGCAGCCCACGGACAGGGGGCACCTATGGCTACACCTTC. It codes for CASSPRTGGTYGYTF.

The CDR3 coding sequence is TGTGCCAGCAGTACCAGGGGGCTGACGAACACCGGGGAGCTGTTTTTT. Protein: CASSTRGLTNTGELFF. The rearrangement joins TRBV6-6 to TRBJ2-2; 8 bases line up with TRBD1. Germline trimming cut 5 bases from V and 0 bases from J; bases unmatched to any gene: 5. This CDR3 spans 16 amino acids. Looked up from germline, CDR1 is MNHNY and CDR2 is SVGAGI (reference sequence).

This clone was observed a few times. The rearrangement joins TRBV19 to TRBJ2-1; no reliable D call. Germline CDR1 LNHDA, CDR2 SQIVND (reference sequence). This CDR3 has 16 amino acids. Trimming shortened V by 3 bases and J by 0 bases, and 12 bases separated the two germline ends. CDR3 region: CASSMSARNSYNEQFF. CDR3 DNA: TGTGCCAGTAGTATGTCGGCCAGGAACTCCTACAATGAGCAGTTCTTC.

The gene calls are TRBV24-1 and TRBJ1-2; TRBD1 matches at 8 bases. The CDR3 is 15 residues long. Germline assignment: CDR1 KGHDR and CDR2 SFDVKD. The V gene end was trimmed by 6 bases and the J gene end by 6 bases; junction bases not matched to a gene: 11. The CDR3 protein is CATSFSGQVSNGYTF. CDR3 nucleotides: TGTGCCACCAGTTTTTCGGGACAGGTCTCCAATGGCTACACCTTC.

The J gene is TRBJ1-2, the V gene TRBV2; D perhaps matches TRBD1 (5 bases). The V gene lost 3 bases and the J gene lost 4 bases, with 15 bases spanning the gap. This CDR3 comprises 15 residues. Germline V CDR1 and CDR2: SNHLY, FYNNEI. CDR3 loop: CASSEGPGKSYGYTF. The CDR3 region has the DNA TGTGCCAGCAGTGAGGGGCCGGGCAAGAGCTATGGCTACACCTTC.